The clone carrying this TCR beta chain was observed a handful of times. Antigen unknown. CDR1 is MNHEY and CDR2 is SVGAGI in the germline V gene. The CDR3 has 13 residues. Between the trimmed V and J ends, which lost 9 bases and 0 bases, there was a span of 11 bases. Constant-segment primers were used for 5'RACE, and the resulting TCR alpha and TCR beta cDNA libraries carried sample barcodes and UMIs. TCRdb passed the 5' RACE reads through MiXCR, listing each CDR3 protein once. The table has 300,000 to 400,000 distinct CDR3 sequences, roughly 14% seen once. This sample was taken from a study of T-cell memory formation after mild COVID-19. Looking at the study overall: Largely, the TCR clusters proved donor specific.

Points from the study as a whole: Clones that contracted from day 15 to 85 had balanced CD4/CD8; later expanders were CD4+ biased. Pre-infection memory harbored some responding clones, suggesting cross-reactive memory joined.

The clonotype was recovered from a man between 18 and 35 years old who had mild COVID-19 (a few samples of this study predate the infection). Cell type and time point are not known. This sequence joins TRBV6-5 and TRBJ1-1, with D perhaps TRBD1 (6 bases). The sequencing sample was made of PBMCs or a T cell subset sorted from them (not recorded which). This CDR3 is CASRDKMNTEAFF. The CDR3 nucleotides are TGTGCCAGTAGGGACAAAATGAACACTGAAGCTTTCTTT.